This record looks at one TCR beta chain sequence and its context. Germline V lookup: CDR1 SQVTM, CDR2 ANQGSEA. CDR3 size: 14 residues. With 1 base clipped from V and 6 bases from J, the junction kept 8 bases outside the gene matches. Time point specified: baseline pretreatment blood. Described treatment: 15 Gy SBRT to primary tumor, nephrectomy 4 weeks later. Radiation-treated patients gave blood at baseline, week 2 and week 4. This specimen comes from a study of radiation and T cells in renal cell carcinoma. The table came from immunoSEQ multiplex PCR; TCRdb's copy has only in-frame clones and leaves some out. The repertoire includes 50,000 to 75,000 clones, roughly three quarters of them detected once, and about 7.3% sits in the top ten.

The clonotype originates from a man between 60 and 75 years old with renal cell carcinoma. The material sequenced was blood, taken from a patient whose treatment included radiotherapy and nephrectomy. The chain is built from TRBV29-1 and TRBJ2-5; 7 positions agree with TRBD1. CDR3 sequence (DNA): TGCAGCGTTGAAGCAAGGCCAGGGGGAAAGACCCAGTACTTC. Its translation: CSVEARPGGKTQYF.